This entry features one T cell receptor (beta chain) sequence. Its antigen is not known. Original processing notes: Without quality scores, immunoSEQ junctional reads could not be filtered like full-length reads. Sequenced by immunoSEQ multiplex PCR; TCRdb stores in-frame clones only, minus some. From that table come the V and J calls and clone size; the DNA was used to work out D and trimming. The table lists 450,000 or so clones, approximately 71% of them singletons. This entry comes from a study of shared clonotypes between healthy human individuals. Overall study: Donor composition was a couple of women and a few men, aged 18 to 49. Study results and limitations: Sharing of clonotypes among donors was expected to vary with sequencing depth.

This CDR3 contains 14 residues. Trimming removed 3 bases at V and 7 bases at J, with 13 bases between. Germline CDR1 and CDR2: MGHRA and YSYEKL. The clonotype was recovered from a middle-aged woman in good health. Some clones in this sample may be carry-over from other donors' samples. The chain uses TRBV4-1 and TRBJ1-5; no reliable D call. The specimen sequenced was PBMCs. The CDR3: CASSQAPPGQPQHF. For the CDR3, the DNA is TGCGCCAGCAGCCAGGCACCTCCGGGGCAGCCCCAGCATTTT.